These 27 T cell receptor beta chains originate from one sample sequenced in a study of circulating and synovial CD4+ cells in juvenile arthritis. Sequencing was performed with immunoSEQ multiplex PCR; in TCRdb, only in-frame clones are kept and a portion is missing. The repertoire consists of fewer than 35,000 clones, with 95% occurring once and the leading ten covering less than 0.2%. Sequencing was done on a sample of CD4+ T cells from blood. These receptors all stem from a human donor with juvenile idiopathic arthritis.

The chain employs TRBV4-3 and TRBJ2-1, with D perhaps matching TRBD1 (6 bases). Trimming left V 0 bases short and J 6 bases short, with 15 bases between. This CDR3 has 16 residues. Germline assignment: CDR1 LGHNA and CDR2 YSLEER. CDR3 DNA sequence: TGCGCCAGCAGCCAAGACTTGGGGGCCCTTGGCAATGAGCAGTTCTTC. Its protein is CASSQDLGALGNEQFF.

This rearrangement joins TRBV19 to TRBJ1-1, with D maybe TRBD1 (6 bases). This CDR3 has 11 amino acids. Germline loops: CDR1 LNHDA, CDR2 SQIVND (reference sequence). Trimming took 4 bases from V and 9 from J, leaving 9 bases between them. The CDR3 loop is CASSKTGKAFF. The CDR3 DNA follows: TGTGCCAGTAGTAAGACAGGCAAAGCTTTCTTT.

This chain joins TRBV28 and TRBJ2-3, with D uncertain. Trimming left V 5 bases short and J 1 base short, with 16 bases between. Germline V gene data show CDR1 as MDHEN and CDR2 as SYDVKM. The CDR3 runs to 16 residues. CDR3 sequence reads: CASSPLEWSGTDTQYF. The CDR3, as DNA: TGTGCCAGCAGTCCCCTTGAGTGGTCGGGCACAGATACGCAGTATTTT.

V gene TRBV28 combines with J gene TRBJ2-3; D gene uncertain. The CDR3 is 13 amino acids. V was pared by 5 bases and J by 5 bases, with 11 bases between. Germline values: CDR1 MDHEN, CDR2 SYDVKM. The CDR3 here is CASSAPRIDTQYF. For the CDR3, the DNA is TGTGCCAGCAGTGCCCCCAGGATAGATACGCAGTATTTT.

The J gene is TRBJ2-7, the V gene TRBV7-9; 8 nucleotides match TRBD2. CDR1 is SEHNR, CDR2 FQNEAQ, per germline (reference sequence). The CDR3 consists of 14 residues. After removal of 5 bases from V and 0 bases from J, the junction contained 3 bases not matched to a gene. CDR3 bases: TGTGCCAGCAGCCAGACTAGCGCCTCCTACGAGCAGTACTTC. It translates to CASSQTSASYEQYF.

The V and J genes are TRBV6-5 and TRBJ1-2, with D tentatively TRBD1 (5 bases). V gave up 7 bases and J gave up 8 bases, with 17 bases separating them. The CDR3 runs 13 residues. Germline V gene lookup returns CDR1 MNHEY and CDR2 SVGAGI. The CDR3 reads CASTNGGSWGYTF. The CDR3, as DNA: TGTGCCAGCACCAACGGGGGGTCTTGGGGCTACACCTTC.

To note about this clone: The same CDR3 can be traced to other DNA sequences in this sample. The CDR3 is CASSFGEASGYGYTF. CDR3 DNA: TGTGCCAGCAGCTTCGGGGAGGCCTCGGGCTATGGCTACACCTTC. The V gene is TRBV6-5, the J gene TRBJ1-2, with D unclear. V was cut by 6 bases and J by 4 bases, with 18 bases left in between. Looked up from germline, CDR1 is MNHEY and CDR2 is SVGAGI. CDR3 length equals 15 residues.

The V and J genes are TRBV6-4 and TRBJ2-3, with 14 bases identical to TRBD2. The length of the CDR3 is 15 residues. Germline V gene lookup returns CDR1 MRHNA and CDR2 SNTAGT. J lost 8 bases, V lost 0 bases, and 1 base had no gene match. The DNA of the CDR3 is TGTGCCAGCAGTGACTCGACTAGCGGGAGGGCTACGCAGTATTTT. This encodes CASSDSTSGRATQYF.

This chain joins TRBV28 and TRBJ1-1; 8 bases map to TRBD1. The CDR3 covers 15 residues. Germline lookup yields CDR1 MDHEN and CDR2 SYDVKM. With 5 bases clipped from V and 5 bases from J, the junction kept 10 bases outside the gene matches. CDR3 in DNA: TGTGCCAGCAGTACCCAGGGGGCGCTAGGAACTGAAGCTTTCTTT. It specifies CASSTQGALGTEAFF.

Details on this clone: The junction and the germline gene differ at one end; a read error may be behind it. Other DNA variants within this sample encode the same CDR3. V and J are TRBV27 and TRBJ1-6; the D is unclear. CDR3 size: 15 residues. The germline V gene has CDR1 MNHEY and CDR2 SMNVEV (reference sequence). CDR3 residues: CASSPSRGPNSPLHF. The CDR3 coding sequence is TGTGCCAGCAGCCCTAGCCGAGGACCGAATTCCCCCCTCCACTTT.

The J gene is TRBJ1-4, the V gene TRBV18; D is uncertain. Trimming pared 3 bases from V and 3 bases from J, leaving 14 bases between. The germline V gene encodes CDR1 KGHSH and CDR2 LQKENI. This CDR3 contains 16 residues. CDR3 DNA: TGTGCCAGCTCACCGTTTACACCGGCGGCTAATGAAAAACTGTTTTTT. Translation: CASSPFTPAANEKLFF.

CDR3 bases: TGTGCCTGGAGTGGGGCACACCTCCACTTT. Translation gives CAWSGAHLHF. V usage is TRBV30 and J usage is TRBJ1-6; unclear D gene. The CDR3 spans 10 residues. Per germline, CDR1 GTSNPN and CDR2 SVGIG (reference sequence). Trimming took off 1 base at V and 15 bases at J, with 7 bases between the two ends.

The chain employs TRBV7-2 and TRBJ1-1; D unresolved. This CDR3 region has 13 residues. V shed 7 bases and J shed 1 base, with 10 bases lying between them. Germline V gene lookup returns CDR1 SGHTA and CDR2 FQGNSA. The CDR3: CASIQQTNTEAFF. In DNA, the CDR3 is TGTGCCAGCATACAACAGACGAACACTGAAGCTTTCTTT.

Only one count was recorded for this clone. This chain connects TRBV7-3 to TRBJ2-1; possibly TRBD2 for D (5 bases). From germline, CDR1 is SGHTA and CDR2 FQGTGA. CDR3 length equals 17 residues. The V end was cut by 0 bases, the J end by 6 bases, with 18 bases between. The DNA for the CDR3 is TGTGCCAGCAGCTTAACAGGTCCAGACTATTGGAGCAATGAGCAGTTCTTC. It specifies CASSLTGPDYWSNEQFF. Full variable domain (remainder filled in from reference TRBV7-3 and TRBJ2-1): GAGVSQTPSNKVTEKGKYVELRCDPISGHTALYWYRQSLGQGPEFLIYFQGTGAADDSGLPNDRFFAVRPEGSVSTLKIQRTERGDSAVYLCASSLTGPDYWSNEQFFGPGTRLTVL.

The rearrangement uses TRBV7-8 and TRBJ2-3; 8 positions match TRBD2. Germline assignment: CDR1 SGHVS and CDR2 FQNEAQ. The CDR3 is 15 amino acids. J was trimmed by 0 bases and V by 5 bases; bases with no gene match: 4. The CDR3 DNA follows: TGTGCCAGCAGCCAGATAGCGGGAAGCACAGATACGCAGTATTTT. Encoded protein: CASSQIAGSTDTQYF. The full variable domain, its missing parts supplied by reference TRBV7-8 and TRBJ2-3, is GAGVSQSPRYKVAKRGQDVALRCDPISGHVSLFWYQQALGQGPEFLTYFQNEAQLDKSGLPSDRFFAERPEGSVSTLKIQRTQQEDSAVYLCASSQIAGSTDTQYFGPGTRLTVL.

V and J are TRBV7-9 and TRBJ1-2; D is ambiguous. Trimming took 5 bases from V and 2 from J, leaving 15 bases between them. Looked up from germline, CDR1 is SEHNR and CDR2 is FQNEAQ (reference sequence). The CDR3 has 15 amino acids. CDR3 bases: TGTGCCAGCAGCCCCTCCCCGGGGAGGAACTATGGCTACACCTTC. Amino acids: CASSPSPGRNYGYTF.

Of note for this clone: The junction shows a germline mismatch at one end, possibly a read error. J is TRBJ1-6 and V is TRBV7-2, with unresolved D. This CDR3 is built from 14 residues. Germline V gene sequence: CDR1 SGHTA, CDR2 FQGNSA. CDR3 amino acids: CASSSGLIWSPLPF. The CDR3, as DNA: TGTGCCAGCAGCTCCGGACTAATTTGGTCACCCCTCCCCTTT.

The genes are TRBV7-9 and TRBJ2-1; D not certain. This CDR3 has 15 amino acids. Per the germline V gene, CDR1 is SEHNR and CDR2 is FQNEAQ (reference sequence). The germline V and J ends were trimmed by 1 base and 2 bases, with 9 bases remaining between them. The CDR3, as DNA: TGTGCCAGCAGCTTAGGTGGTGGGCCCTACAATGAGCAGTTCTTC. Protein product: CASSLGGGPYNEQFF.

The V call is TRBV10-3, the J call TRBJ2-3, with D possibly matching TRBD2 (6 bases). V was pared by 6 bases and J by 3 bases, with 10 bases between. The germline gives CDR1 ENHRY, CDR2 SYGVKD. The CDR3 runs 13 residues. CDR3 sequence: CAISGGDTDTQYF. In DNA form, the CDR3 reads TGTGCCATCAGCGGGGGAGATACAGATACGCAGTATTTT.

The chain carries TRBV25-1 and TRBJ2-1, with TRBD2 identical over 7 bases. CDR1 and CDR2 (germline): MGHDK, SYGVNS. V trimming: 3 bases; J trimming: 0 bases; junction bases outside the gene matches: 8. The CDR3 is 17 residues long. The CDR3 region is CASSDLGTTSSYNEQFF. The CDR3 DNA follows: TGTGCCAGCAGTGACCTCGGGACTACGAGCTCCTACAATGAGCAGTTCTTC.

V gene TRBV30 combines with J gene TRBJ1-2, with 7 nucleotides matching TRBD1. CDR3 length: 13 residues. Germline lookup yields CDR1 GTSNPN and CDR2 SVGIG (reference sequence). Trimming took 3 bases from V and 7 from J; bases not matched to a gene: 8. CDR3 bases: TGTGCCTGGAGGGAGGGGGCCAGGGGTGGCTACACCTTC. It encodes CAWREGARGGYTF.

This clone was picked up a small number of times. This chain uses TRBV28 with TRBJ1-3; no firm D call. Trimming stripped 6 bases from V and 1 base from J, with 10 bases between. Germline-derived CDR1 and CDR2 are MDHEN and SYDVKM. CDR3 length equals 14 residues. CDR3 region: CASRGRRSGNTIYF. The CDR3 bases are TGTGCCAGCAGGGGCAGAAGATCTGGAAACACCATATATTTT. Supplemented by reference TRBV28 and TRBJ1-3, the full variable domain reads DVKVTQSSRYLVKRTGEKVFLECVQDMDHENMFWYRQDPGLGLRLIYFSYDVKMKEKGDIPEGYSVSREKKERFSLILESASTNQTSMYLCASRGRRSGNTIYFGEGSWLTVV.

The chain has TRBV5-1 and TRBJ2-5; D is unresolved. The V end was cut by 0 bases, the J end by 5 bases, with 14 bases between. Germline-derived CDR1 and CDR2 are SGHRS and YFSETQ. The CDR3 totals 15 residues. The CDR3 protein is CASSLALGSGETQYF. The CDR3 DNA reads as TGCGCCAGCAGCTTGGCCCTTGGGTCGGGTGAGACCCAGTACTTC.

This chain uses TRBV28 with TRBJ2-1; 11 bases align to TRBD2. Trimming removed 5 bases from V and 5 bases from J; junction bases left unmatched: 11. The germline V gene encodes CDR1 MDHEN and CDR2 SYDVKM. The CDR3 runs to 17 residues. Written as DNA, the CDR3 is TGTGCCAGCAGTGCCCCCATAGCGGGAGGGCCCCACAATGAGCAGTTCTTC. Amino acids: CASSAPIAGGPHNEQFF.

The CDR3: CASSLGRDYFETQYF. The CDR3 nucleotides read TGCGCCAGCAGCTTGGGGCGGGATTATTTCGAGACCCAGTACTTC. The chain links TRBV5-1 to TRBJ2-5; weak D call: TRBD2 (6 bases). With 0 bases removed from V and 5 bases from J, the gap between germline ends came to 14 bases. Germline loops: CDR1 SGHRS, CDR2 YFSETQ. CDR3 size: 15 residues.

In DNA form, the CDR3 reads TGTGCCAGCAAGGCAAACCGGGGGGGGGCCGGGAACACTGAAGCTTTCTTT. It translates to CASKANRGGAGNTEAFF. This sequence joins TRBV28 and TRBJ1-1; D is perhaps TRBD1 (6 bases). V gave up 7 bases and J gave up 1 base, with 22 bases separating them. The germline CDR1 and CDR2 sequences are MDHEN and SYDVKM. The CDR3 has 17 residues.

This CDR3 is CASSLLQGAGYTF. CDR3 coding DNA: TGTGCCAGCAGCTTACTACAGGGGGCGGGCTACACCTTC. The chain links TRBV7-9 to TRBJ1-2, with TRBD1 identical over 9 bases. J was trimmed by 8 bases and V by 2 bases; bases with no gene match: 3. This CDR3 contains 13 residues. Germline V lookup: CDR1 SEHNR, CDR2 FQNEAQ (reference sequence).